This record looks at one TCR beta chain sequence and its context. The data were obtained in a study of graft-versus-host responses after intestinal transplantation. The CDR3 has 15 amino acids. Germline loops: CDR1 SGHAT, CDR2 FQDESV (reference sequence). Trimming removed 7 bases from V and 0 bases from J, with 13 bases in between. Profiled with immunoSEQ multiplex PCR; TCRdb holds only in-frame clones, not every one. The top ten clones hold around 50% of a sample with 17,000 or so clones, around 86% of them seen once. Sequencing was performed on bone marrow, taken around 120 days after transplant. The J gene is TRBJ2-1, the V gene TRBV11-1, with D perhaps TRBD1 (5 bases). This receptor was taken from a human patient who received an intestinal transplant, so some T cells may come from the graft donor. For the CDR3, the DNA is TGTGCCAGCACCCCCAGGGCCGACTCCTACAATGAGCAGTTCTTC. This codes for CASTPRADSYNEQFF. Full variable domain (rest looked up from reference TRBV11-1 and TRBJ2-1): EAEVAQSPRYKITEKSQAVAFWCDPISGHATLYWYRQILGQGPELLVQFQDESVVDDSQLPKDRFSAERLKGVDSTLKIQPAELGDSAMYLCASTPRADSYNEQFFGPGTRLTVL.